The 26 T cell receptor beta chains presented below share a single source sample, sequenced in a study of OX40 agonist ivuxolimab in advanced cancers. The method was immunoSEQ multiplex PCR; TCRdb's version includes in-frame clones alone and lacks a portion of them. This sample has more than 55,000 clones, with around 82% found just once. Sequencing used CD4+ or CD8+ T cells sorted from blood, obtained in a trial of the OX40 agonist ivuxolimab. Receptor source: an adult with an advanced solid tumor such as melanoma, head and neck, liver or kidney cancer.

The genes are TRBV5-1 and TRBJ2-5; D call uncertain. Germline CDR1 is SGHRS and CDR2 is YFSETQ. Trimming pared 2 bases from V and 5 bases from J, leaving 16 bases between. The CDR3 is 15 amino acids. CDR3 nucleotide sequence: TGCGCCAGCAGCTTCCATTGGGTGGTGGGGGAGACCCAGTACTTC. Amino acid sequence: CASSFHWVVGETQYF.

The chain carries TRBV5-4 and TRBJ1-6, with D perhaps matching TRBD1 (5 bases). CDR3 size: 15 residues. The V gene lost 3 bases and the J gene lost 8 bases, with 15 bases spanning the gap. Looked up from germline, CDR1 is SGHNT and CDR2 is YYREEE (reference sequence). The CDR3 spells CASSSWRGGDSPLHF. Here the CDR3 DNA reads TGTGCCAGCAGCTCGTGGAGGGGTGGTGATTCACCCCTCCACTTT.

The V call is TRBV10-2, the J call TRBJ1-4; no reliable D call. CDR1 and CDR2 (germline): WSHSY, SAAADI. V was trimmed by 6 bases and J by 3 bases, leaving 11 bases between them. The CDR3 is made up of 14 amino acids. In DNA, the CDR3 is TGCGCCAGCAGCGCCCAGGCCTCTAATGAAAAACTGTTTTTT. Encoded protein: CASSAQASNEKLFF.

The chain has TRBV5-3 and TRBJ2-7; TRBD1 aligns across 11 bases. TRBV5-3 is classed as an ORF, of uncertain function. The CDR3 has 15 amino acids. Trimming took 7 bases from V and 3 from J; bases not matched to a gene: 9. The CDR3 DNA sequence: TGTGCCAGACGCAAGCTCGGGACAGGGGGCTACGAGCAGTACTTC. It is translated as CARRKLGTGGYEQYF.

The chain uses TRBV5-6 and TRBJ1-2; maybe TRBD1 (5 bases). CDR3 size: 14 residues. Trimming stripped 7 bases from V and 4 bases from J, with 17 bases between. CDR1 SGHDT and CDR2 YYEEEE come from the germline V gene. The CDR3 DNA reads TGTGCCAGCCGCCCCCTGGGGGGAGGCTATGGCTACACCTTC. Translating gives CASRPLGGGYGYTF. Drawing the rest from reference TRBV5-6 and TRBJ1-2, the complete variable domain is DAGVTQSPTHLIKTRGQQVTLRCSPKSGHDTVSWYQQALGQGPQFIFQYYEEEERQRGNFPDRFSGHQFPNYSSELNVNALLLGDSALYLCASRPLGGGYGYTFGSGTRLTVV.

CDR3 loop: CASSLASAEQYF. The CDR3, as DNA: TGCGCCAGCAGCTTGGCCTCGGCCGAGCAGTACTTC. The chain joins TRBV5-1 to TRBJ2-7; no reliable D call. Trimming took off 0 bases at V and 6 bases at J, with 7 bases between the two ends. This CDR3 comprises 12 residues. Germline lookup yields CDR1 SGHRS and CDR2 YFSETQ.

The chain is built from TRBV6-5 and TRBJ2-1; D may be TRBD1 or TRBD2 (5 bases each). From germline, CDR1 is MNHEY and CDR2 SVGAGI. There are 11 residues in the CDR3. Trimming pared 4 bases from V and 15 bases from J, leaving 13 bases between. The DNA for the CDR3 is TGTGCCAGCAGTTTGAAGGGACGTCGGTTCTTC. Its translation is CASSLKGRRFF.

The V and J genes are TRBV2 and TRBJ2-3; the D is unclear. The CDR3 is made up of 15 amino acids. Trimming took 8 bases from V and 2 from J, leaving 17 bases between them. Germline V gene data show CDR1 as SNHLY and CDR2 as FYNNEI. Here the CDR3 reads CASGLGKSTTDTQYF. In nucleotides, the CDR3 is TGTGCCAGCGGGTTGGGGAAGTCGACCACAGATACGCAGTATTTT.

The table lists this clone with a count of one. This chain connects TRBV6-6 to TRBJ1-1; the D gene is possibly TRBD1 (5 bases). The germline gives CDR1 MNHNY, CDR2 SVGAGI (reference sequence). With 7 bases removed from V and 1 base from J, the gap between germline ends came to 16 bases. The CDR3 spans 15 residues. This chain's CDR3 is CASTADGTKNTEAFF. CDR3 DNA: TGTGCCAGCACCGCTGACGGGACCAAGAACACTGAAGCTTTCTTT.

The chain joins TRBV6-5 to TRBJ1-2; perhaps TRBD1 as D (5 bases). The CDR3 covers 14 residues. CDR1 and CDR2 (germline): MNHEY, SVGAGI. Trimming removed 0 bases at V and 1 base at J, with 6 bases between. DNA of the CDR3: TGTGCCAGCAGTTACTCCGACAGTAACTATGGCTACACCTTC. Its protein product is CASSYSDSNYGYTF.

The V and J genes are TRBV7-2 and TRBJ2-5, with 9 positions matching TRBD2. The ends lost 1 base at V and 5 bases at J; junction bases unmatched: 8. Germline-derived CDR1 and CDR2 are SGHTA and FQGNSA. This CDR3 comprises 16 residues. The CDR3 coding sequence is TGTGCCAGCAGCTTAGGGCGCCTAGCGGGGCTGGAGACCCAGTACTTC. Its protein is CASSLGRLAGLETQYF.

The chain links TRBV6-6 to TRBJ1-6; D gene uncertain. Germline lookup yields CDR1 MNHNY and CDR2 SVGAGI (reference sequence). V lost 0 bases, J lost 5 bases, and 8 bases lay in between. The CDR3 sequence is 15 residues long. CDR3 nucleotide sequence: TGTGCCAGCAGTTACTCTTGGCACGATAATTCACCCCTCCACTTT. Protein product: CASSYSWHDNSPLHF.

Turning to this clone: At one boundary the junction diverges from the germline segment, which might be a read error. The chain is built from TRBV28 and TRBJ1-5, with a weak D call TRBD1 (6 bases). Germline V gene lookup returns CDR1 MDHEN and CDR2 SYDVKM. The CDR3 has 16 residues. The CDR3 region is CASSTDSPLGNRPQHF. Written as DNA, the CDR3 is TGTGCCAGCAGTACGGACAGTCCCCTAGGCAATCGGCCCCAGCATTTT.

CDR3 protein: CASSVAGAGPYEQYF. CDR3 bases: TGCGCCAGCAGCGTAGCGGGAGCGGGACCCTACGAGCAGTACTTC. The V gene is TRBV5-1, the J gene TRBJ2-7, with 9 positions matching TRBD2. This CDR3 comprises 15 residues. Trimming removed 4 bases from V and 2 bases from J; junction bases left unmatched: 7. Germline V gene sequence: CDR1 SGHRS, CDR2 YFSETQ.

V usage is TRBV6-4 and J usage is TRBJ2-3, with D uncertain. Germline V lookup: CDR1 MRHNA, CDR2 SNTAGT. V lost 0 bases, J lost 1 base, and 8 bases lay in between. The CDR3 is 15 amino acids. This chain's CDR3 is CASSDSARGTDTQYF. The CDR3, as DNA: TGTGCCAGCAGTGACTCGGCCAGAGGCACAGATACGCAGTATTTT.

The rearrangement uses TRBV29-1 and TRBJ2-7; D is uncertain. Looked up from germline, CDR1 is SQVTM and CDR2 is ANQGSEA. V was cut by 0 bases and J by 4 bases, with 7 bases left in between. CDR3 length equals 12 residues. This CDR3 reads CSVEEVGYEQYF. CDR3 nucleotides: TGCAGCGTTGAAGAGGTGGGGTACGAGCAGTACTTC.

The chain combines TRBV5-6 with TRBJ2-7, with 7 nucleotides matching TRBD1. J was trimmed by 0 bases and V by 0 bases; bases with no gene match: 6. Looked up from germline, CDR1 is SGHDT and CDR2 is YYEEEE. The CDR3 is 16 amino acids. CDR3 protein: CASSLARGLHSYEQYF. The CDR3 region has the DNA TGTGCCAGCAGCTTGGCTAGGGGGCTTCACTCCTACGAGCAGTACTTC.

The CDR3 is CASSKGTSGSYEQYF. The CDR3 DNA sequence: TGCGCCAGCAGTAAAGGGACTAGCGGATCCTACGAGCAGTACTTC. The chain uses TRBV10-2 and TRBJ2-7; 11 nucleotides align to TRBD2. The ends lost 5 bases at V and 1 base at J; junction bases unmatched: 4. Germline V gene data show CDR1 as WSHSY and CDR2 as SAAADI. The CDR3 totals 15 residues.

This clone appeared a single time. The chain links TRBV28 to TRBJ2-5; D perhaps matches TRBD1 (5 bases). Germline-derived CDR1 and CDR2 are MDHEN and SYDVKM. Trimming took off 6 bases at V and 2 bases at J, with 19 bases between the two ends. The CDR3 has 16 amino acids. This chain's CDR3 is CASSKNGQGVQETQYF. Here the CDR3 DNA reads TGTGCCAGCAGCAAAAATGGGCAGGGCGTACAAGAGACCCAGTACTTC.

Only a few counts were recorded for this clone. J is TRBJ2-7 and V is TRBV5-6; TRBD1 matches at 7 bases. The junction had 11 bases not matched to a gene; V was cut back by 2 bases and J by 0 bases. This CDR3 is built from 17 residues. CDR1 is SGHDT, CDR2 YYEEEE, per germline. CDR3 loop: CASSLYGTVQTSYEQYF. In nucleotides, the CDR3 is TGTGCCAGCAGCTTATACGGGACAGTACAAACCTCCTACGAGCAGTACTTC. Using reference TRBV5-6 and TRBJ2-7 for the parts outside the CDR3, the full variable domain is DAGVTQSPTHLIKTRGQQVTLRCSPKSGHDTVSWYQQALGQGPQFIFQYYEEEERQRGNFPDRFSGHQFPNYSSELNVNALLLGDSALYLCASSLYGTVQTSYEQYFGPGTRLTVT.

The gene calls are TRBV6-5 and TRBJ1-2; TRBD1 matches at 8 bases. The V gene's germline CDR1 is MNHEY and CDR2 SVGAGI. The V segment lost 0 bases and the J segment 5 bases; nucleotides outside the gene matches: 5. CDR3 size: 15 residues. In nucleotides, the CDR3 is TGTGCCAGCAGTTACTCGAAAAACAGGGGGTATGGCTACACCTTC. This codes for CASSYSKNRGYGYTF.

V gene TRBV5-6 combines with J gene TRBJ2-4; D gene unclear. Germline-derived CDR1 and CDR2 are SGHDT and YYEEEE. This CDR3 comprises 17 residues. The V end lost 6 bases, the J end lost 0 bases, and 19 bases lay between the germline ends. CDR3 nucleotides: TGTGCCAGCACCATTACTTTCAGGACCCTAGCCAAAAACATTCAGTACTTC. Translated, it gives CASTITFRTLAKNIQYF.

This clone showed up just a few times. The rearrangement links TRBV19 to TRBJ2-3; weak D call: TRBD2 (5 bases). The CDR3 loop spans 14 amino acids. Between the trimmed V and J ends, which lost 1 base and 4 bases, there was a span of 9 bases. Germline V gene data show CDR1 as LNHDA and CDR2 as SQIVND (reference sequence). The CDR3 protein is CASSIGGRADTQYF. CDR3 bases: TGTGCCAGTAGTATAGGAGGGCGGGCAGATACGCAGTATTTT.

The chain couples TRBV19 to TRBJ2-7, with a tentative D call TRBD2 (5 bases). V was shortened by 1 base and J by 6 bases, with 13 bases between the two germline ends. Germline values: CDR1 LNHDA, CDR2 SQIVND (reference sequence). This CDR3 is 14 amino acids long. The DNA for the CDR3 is TGTGCCAGTAGTATAGGAGGGTCACAAGTCGAGCAGTACTTC. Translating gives CASSIGGSQVEQYF.

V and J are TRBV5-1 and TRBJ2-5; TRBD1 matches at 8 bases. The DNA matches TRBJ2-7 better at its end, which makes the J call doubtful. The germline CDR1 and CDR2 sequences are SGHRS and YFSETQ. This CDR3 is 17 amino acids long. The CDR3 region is CASSLARVGQGIHEQYF. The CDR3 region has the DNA TGCGCCAGCAGCTTGGCCAGGGTCGGACAGGGAATCCACGAGCAGTACTTC.

CDR3 amino acids: CASSEEENWGHYEQYF. The CDR3 DNA sequence: TGTGCCAGCAGTGAAGAGGAAAATTGGGGTCACTACGAGCAGTACTTC. The chain joins TRBV6-1 to TRBJ2-7, with D uncertain. The CDR3 loop spans 16 amino acids. Trimming left V 1 base short and J 3 bases short, with 16 bases between. Germline V CDR1 and CDR2: MNHNS, SASEGT.